Given below is one T cell receptor (beta chain) in context. What it recognizes is unknown. To make TCR beta libraries, researchers used iRepertoire HTBI primers and Arm-PCR of CDR3 regions. TCRdb analysed the multiplex PCR reads with MiXCR anew, one entry per CDR3 protein. Here the sample spans some 250,000 distinct CDR3 sequences, around 18% being singletons. Time point here: newly diagnosed GD, antithyroid drugs for less than 3 months. Scientists built the TCR library using RNA that was extracted from PBMCs. Patients came from an endocrinology department in Xi'an, China. The CDR3 consists of 15 residues. The germline CDR1 and CDR2 sequences are MNHEY and SMNVEV (reference sequence). V was clipped by 5 bases and J by 4 bases, with 14 bases between them. The data stem from a study of regulatory T cells in long-lasting Graves disease. The overall study: Newly diagnosed Graves' patients had under 3 months of antithyroid drugs. Broader study findings: Favored gene segments in persistent disease were TRBV28, TRBJ1-2 and TRBJ2-5.

The input for sequencing was peripheral blood mononuclear cells (PBMCs), taken at new diagnosis, from a patient treated with antithyroid drugs. The chain joins TRBV27 to TRBJ1-4; possibly TRBD1 for D (6 bases). The sequence was collected from a female donor with Graves disease. Here the CDR3 reads CASSRTTGYNEKLFF. Written as DNA, the CDR3 is TGTGCCAGCAGTCGTACGACAGGCTATAATGAAAAACTGTTTTTT.